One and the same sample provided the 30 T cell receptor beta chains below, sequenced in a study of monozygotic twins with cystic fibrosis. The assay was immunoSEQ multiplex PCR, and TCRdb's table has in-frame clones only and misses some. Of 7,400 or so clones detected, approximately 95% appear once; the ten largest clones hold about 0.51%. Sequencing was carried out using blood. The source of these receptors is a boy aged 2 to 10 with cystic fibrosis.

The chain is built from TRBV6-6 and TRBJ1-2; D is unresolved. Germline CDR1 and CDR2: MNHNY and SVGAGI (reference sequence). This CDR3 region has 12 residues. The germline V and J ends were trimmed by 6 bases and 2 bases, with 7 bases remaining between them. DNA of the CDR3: TGTGCCAGCAGCAACACCAACTATGGCTACACCTTC. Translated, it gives CASSNTNYGYTF.

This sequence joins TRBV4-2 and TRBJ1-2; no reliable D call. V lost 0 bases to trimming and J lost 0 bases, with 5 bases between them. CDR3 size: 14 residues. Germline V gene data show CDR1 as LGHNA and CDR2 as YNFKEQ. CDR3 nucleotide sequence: TGTGCCAGCAGCCAAGAACGGACTAACTATGGCTACACCTTC. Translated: CASSQERTNYGYTF.

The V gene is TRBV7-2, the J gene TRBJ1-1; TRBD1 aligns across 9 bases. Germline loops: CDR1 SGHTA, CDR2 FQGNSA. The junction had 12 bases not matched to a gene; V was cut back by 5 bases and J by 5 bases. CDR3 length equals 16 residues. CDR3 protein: CASSPPGTGMGTEAFF. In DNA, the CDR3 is TGTGCCAGCAGCCCTCCCGGGACAGGGATGGGGACTGAAGCTTTCTTT.

The CDR3 here is CASRRGQGREQYF. The CDR3, as DNA: TGCGCCAGCAGGCGAGGACAGGGGCGCGAGCAGTACTTC. The genes are TRBV5-1 and TRBJ2-7; 9 nucleotides agree with TRBD1. CDR1 and CDR2 from the germline V gene are SGHRS and YFSETQ. This CDR3 has 13 residues. Trimming cost V 5 bases and J 6 bases; bases outside gene matches: 6.

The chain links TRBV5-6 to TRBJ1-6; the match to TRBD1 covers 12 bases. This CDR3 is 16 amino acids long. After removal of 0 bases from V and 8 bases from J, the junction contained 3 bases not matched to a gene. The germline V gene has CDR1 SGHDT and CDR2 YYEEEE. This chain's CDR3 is CASSLGDRGLDSPLHF. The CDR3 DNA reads TGTGCCAGCAGCTTGGGGGACAGGGGGCTGGATTCACCCCTCCACTTT.

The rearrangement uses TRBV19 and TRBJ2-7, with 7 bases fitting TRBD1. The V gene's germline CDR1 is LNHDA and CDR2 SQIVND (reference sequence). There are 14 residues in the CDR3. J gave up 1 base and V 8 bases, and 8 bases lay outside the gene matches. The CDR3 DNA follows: TGTGCCAGTTCCCAGACAGGGAAATCCTACGAGCAGTACTTC. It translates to CASSQTGKSYEQYF.

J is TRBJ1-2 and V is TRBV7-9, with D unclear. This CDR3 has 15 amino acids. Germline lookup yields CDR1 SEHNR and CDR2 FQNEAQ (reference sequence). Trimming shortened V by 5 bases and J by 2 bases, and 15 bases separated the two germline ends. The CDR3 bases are TGTGCCAGCAGCATCACAACAGCTGACAACTATGGCTACACCTTC. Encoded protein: CASSITTADNYGYTF.

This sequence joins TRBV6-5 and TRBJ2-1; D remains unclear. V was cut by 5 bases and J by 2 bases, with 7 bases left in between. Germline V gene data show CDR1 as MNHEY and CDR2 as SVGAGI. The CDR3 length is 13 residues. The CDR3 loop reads CASSPPAYNEQFF. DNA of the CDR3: TGTGCCAGCAGTCCCCCCGCCTACAATGAGCAGTTCTTC.

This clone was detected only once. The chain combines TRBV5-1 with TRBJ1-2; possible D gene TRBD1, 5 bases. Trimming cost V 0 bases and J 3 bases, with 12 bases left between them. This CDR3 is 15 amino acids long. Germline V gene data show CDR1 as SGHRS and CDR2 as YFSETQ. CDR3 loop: CASSLDSGQDYGYTF. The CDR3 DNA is TGCGCCAGCAGCTTGGATTCGGGGCAGGACTATGGCTACACCTTC. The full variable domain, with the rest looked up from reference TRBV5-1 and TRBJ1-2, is KAGVTQTPRYLIKTRGQQVTLSCSPISGHRSVSWYQQTPGQGLQFLFEYFSETQRNKGNFPGRFSGRQFSNSRSEMNVSTLELGDSALYLCASSLDSGQDYGYTFGSGTRLTVV.

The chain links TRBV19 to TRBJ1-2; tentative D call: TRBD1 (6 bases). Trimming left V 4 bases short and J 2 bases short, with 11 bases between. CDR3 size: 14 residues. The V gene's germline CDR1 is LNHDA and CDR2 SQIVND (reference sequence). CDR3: CASSTRDTNYGYTF. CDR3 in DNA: TGTGCCAGTAGTACCCGGGACACAAACTATGGCTACACCTTC.

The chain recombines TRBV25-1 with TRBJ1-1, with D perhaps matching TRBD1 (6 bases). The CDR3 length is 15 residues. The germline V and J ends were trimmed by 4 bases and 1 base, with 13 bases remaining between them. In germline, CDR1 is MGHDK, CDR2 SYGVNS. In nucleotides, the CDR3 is TGTGCCAGCAGTGCGATGGGACAACAGAACACTGAAGCTTTCTTT. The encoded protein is CASSAMGQQNTEAFF.

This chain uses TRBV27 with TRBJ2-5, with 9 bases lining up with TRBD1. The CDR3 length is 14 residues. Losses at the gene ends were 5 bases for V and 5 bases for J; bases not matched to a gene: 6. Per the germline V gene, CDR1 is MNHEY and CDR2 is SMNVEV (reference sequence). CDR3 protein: CASSPLDRGETQYF. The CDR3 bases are TGTGCCAGCAGTCCATTGGACAGGGGCGAGACCCAGTACTTC.

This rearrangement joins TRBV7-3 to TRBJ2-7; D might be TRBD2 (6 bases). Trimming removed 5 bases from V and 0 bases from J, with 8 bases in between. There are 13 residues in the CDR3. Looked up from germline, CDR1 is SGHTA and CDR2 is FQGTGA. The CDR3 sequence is CASSTGDSYEQYF. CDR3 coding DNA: TGTGCCAGCAGCACGGGGGACTCCTACGAGCAGTACTTC.

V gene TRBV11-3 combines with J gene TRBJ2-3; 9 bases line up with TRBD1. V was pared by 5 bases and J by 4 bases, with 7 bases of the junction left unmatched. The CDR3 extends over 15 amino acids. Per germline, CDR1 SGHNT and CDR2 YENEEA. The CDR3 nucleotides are TGTGCCAGCAGCGAATGGGACAGGGACCCAGATACGCAGTATTTT. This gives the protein CASSEWDRDPDTQYF.

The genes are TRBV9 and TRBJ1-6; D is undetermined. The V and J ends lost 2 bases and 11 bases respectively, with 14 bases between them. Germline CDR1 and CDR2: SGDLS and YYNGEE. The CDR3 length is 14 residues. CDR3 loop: CASSVDRKGPPLHF. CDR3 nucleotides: TGTGCCAGCAGCGTGGACCGGAAAGGGCCACCCCTCCACTTT.

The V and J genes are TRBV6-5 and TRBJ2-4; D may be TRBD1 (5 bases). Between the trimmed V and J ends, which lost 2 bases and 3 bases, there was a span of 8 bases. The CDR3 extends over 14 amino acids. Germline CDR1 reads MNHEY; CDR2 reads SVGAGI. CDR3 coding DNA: TGTGCCAGCAGTTACGACCAGGGCAAAAACATTCAGTACTTC. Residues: CASSYDQGKNIQYF.

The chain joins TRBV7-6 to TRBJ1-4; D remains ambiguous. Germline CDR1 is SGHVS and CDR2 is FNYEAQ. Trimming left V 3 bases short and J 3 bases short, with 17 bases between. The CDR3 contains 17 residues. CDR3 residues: CASSFPGVSWPNEKLFF. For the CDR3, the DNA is TGTGCCAGCAGCTTTCCGGGTGTTAGTTGGCCTAATGAAAAACTGTTTTTT. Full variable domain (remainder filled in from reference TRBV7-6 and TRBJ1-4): GAGVSQSPRYKVTKRGQDVALRCDPISGHVSLYWYRQALGQGPEFLTYFNYEAQQDKSGLPNDRFSAERPEGSISTLTIQRTEQRDSAMYRCASSFPGVSWPNEKLFFGSGTQLSVL.

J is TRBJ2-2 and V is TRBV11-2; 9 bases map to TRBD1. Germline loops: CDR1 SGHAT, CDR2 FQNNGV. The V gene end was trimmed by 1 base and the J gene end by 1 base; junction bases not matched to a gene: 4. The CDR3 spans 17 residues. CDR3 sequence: CASSLGLGQGNTGELFF. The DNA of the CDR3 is TGTGCCAGCAGCTTAGGACTGGGACAGGGGAACACCGGGGAGCTGTTTTTT. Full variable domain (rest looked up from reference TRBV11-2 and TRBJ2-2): EAGVAQSPRYKIIEKRQSVAFWCNPISGHATLYWYQQILGQGPKLLIQFQNNGVVDDSQLPKDRFSAERLKGVDSTLKIQPAKLEDSAVYLCASSLGLGQGNTGELFFGEGSRLTVL.

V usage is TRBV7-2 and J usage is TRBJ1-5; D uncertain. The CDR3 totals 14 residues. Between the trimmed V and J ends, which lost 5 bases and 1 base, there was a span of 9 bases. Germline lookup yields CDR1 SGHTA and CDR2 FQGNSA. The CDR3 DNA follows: TGTGCCAGCAGCACGACTGGGAGCAATCAGCCCCAGCATTTT. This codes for CASSTTGSNQPQHF.

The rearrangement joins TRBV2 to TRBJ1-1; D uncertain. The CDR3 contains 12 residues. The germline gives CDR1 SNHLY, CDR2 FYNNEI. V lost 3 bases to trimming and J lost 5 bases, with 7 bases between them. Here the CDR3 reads CASSDQVTEAFF. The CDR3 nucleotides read TGTGCCAGCAGTGATCAGGTTACTGAAGCTTTCTTT.

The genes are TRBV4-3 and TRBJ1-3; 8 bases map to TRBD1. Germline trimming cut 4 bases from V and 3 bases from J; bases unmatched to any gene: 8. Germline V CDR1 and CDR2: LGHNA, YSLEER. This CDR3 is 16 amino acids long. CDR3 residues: CASSPRQGLDGNTIYF. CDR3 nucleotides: TGCGCCAGCAGCCCCCGACAGGGGTTAGATGGAAACACCATATATTTT.

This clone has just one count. The CDR3 DNA reads TGTGCCAGTAGTATCCTCCTACAGGGAGCCCCCACAGATACGCAGTATTTT. This encodes CASSILLQGAPTDTQYF. This chain joins TRBV19 and TRBJ2-3, with TRBD1 as a possible D gene (6 bases). There are 17 residues in the CDR3. The V end lost 3 bases, the J end lost 2 bases, and 18 bases lay between the germline ends. Looked up from germline, CDR1 is LNHDA and CDR2 is SQIVND (reference sequence). Full variable domain (outside the CDR3, taken from reference TRBV19 and TRBJ2-3): DGGITQSPKYLFRKEGQNVTLSCEQNLNHDAMYWYRQDPGQGLRLIYYSQIVNDFQKGDIAEGYSVSREKKESFPLTVTSAQKNPTAFYLCASSILLQGAPTDTQYFGPGTRLTVL.

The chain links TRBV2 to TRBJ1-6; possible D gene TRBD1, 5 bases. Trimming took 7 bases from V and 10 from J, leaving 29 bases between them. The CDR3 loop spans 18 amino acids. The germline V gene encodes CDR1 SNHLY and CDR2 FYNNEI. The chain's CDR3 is CASMEVVRGSRADSPLHF. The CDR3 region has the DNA TGTGCCAGCATGGAGGTTGTAAGGGGATCACGCGCCGACTCACCCCTCCACTTT.

As DNA, the CDR3 is TGTGCCAGCACCATAGCGGGGGCGATCACAGATACGCAGTATTTT. Amino acid sequence: CASTIAGAITDTQYF. V and J are TRBV27 and TRBJ2-3; 9 bases fit TRBD2. The CDR3 loop spans 15 amino acids. Trimming cost V 7 bases and J 2 bases; bases outside gene matches: 7. Germline CDR1 MNHEY, CDR2 SMNVEV (reference sequence).

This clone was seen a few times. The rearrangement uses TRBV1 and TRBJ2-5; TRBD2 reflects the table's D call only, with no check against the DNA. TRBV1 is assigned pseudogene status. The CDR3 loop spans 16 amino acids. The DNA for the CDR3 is TGCACCAGCAGCTTCTGGACTAGCGGGGAGGGGGAGACCCAGTACTTC. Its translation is CTSSFWTSGEGETQYF.

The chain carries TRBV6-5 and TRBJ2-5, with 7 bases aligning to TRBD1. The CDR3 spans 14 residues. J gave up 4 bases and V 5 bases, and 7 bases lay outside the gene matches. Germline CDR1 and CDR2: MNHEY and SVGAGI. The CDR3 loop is CASSINPGGETQYF. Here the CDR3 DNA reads TGTGCCAGCAGTATAAATCCAGGGGGAGAGACCCAGTACTTC.

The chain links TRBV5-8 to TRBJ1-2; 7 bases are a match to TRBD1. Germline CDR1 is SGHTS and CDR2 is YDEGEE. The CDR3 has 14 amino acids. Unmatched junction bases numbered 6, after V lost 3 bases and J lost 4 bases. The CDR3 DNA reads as TGTGCCAGCAGCTCACACGGACAGGCCTATGGCTACACCTTC. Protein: CASSSHGQAYGYTF.

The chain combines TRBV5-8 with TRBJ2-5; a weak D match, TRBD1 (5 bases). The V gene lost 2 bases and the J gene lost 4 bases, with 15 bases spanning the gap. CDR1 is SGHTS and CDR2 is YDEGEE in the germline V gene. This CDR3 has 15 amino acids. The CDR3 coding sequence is TGTGCCAGCAGCTTCGGTGCCAGGGTGGTAGAGACCCAGTACTTC. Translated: CASSFGARVVETQYF.

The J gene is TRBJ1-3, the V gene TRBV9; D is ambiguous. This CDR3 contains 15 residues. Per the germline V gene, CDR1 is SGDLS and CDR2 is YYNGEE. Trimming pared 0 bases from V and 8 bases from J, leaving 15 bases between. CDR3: CASSVGSDVGDTIYF. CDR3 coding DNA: TGTGCCAGCAGCGTAGGATCCGACGTGGGTGACACCATATATTTT.

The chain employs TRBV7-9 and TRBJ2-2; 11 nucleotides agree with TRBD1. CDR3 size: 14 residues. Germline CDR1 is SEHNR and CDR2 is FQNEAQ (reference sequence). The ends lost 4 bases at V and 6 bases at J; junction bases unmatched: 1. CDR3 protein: CASSWGQGAGELFF. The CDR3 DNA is TGTGCCAGCAGCTGGGGACAGGGGGCCGGGGAGCTGTTTTTT.